This T cell receptor beta chain was recorded in a study of CD8 T cells in ankylosing spondylitis. This clonotype has at least ten counts. The antigen is undetermined. A quantitative 5'-RACE method, one with molecular barcodes, was used to make TCR beta libraries. MiXCR, run by TCRdb on the 5' RACE reads, gives a single entry per CDR3 protein. The sample contains about 500,000 distinct CDR3 sequences, roughly 13% of which appear only once. CDR1 is SQVTM, CDR2 ANQGSEA, per germline. Deletions cut 4 bases from V and 1 base from J, with 4 bases between. The length of the CDR3 is 12 residues. The study, taken as a whole, reports: Past studies reported some motif variants in reactive arthritis synovial fluid and blood. Reportedly, significant enrichment of disease-linked clones occurred in matched ankylosing spondylitis synovial fluid. A TCR beta motif made of fewer than 10 highly homologous variants seemed typical of ankylosing spondylitis blood. Relatively rare in peripheral blood, disease-linked clones were also CD8+.

The chain recombines TRBV29-1 with TRBJ2-2; unclear D gene. The TCR originated in a male donor with ankylosing spondylitis. Sequencing was performed on blood, either unsorted or a sorted T cell fraction (not recorded which). CDR3 sequence (DNA): TGCAGCGTTGGAGGGAACACCGGGGAGCTGTTTTTT. Protein product: CSVGGNTGELFF.